This T cell receptor beta chain was captured in a study of identical twins. A universal primer site was created by template switching, with the cDNA bearing unique molecular identifiers. TCRdb re-called the 5' RACE reads with MiXCR, one entry per CDR3 protein. The sample consists of about 1.7 million distinct CDR3 sequences, around 29% of them appearing once. This clonotype occurred a few times. Its antigen is not identified. Study outcomes and limitations: The models gave estimates that fell short of the out-of-frame TCR alpha sharing seen in monozygotic twins. Alpha sequences out of frame and shared by twins had excess low generation probability. Rather than following the same donors, the conclusions depended on cross-sectional statistical analysis.

Trimming took 6 bases from V and 2 from J; bases not matched to a gene: 6. The germline V gene has CDR1 SGHRS and CDR2 YFSETQ. CDR3 length equals 16 residues. This TCR was recovered from a newborn girl in good health. The material sequenced was cord blood. The gene calls are TRBV5-1 and TRBJ2-1; 12 bases map to TRBD2. CDR3 sequence (DNA): TGCGCCAGCAAGACTAGCGGGGGTACAACCTACAATGAGCAGTTCTTC. It specifies CASKTSGGTTYNEQFF.